Each of the 8 T cell receptor beta chains below was sequenced from the same sample in a study of response to subunit inactivated influenza vaccine (dated by TCRdb to about 2018). The library was produced with RT-PCR. Reads for this sample came from an Illumina HiSeq 2500. Using fastp at Q25 and MiXCR, TCRdb reprocessed the public reads and kept productive beta chains. Each CDR3 protein appears once, grouped with its most common genes and DNA. This sample has fewer than 750,000 distinct CDR3 sequences in its table, and 14% of those were observed once. The ten largest clones represent roughly 10% of the sample. This sample comprised PBMCs from blood, obtained roughly 12 days after vaccination. These receptor sequences come from a man between 50 and 59 years old who received an inactivated influenza vaccine. Donor details come from another sample of the same person, matched by shared clones.

This clonotype has just a few counts. This may come from a read error, since a much larger clone is one base off. This chain uses TRBV12-3 or TRBV12-4 with TRBJ2-6; D remains unclear. V was clipped by 4 bases and J by 0 bases, with 4 bases between them. This CDR3 is 14 amino acids long. Here the CDR3 DNA reads TGTGCCAGCAGTTCTACCTCTGGGGCCAACGTCCTGACTTTC. Protein product: CASSSTSGANVLTF.

The genes are TRBV4-3 and TRBJ2-2; D may be TRBD1 (7 bases). The CDR3 contains 19 residues. Per germline, CDR1 LGHNA and CDR2 YSLEER. Between the trimmed V and J ends, which lost 1 base and 4 bases, there was a span of 22 bases. CDR3 nucleotides: TGCGCCAGCAGCCAAGTCCGATTCATGGAGGGACAGCCCACCGGGGAGCTGTTTTTT. Protein: CASSQVRFMEGQPTGELFF.

This clonotype was recorded a few times. This chain connects TRBV20-1 to TRBJ2-2, with D possibly TRBD2 on 5 matching bases. Germline values: CDR1 DFQATT, CDR2 SNEGSKA (reference sequence). Trimming stripped 0 bases from V and 6 bases from J, with 8 bases between. This CDR3 comprises 13 residues. In DNA form, the CDR3 reads TGCAGTGCTAGAGATTTGAGGGCCGGGGAGCTGTTTTTT. Translating it yields CSARDLRAGELFF.

This chain uses TRBV6-1 with TRBJ1-2; D gene unclear. V gave up 4 bases and J gave up 3 bases, with 6 bases separating them. The CDR3 consists of 12 residues. CDR1 MNHNS and CDR2 SASEGT come from the germline V gene. The CDR3 spells CASSVGDYGYTF. The CDR3, as DNA: TGTGCCAGCAGTGTCGGGGACTATGGCTACACCTTC.

This clonotype appeared many times. This sequence joins TRBV6-2 or TRBV6-3 and TRBJ2-7; D may be TRBD2 (7 bases). CDR1 and CDR2 from the germline V gene are MNHEY and SVGEGT. V dropped 5 bases and J dropped 2 bases, with 16 bases sitting between them. CDR3 size: 15 residues. The CDR3 here is CASSIRGALTYEQYF. The CDR3 bases are TGTGCCAGCAGTATCCGGGGGGCTCTTACCTACGAGCAGTACTTC.

This clonotype was counted only a few times. This sequence joins TRBV5-1 and TRBJ2-1; 8 bases fit TRBD2. The V and J ends lost 0 bases and 0 bases, in that order; junction bases with no gene match: 5. The CDR3 loop spans 17 amino acids. Looked up from germline, CDR1 is SGHRS and CDR2 is YFSETQ. CDR3 protein: CASSLEPSGSSYNEQFF. The CDR3 DNA sequence: TGCGCCAGCAGCTTGGAACCCAGCGGGAGCTCCTACAATGAGCAGTTCTTC.

This clonotype showed up just a few times. The CDR3 spells CASSVAGRGYEAFF. CDR3 nucleotides: TGTGCCAGCAGCGTAGCTGGGCGGGGTTATGAAGCTTTCTTT. The chain has TRBV9 and TRBJ1-1, with no clear D. This CDR3 contains 14 residues. The V gene's germline CDR1 is SGDLS and CDR2 YYNGEE. The V end lost 0 bases, the J end lost 7 bases, and 13 bases lay between the germline ends.

The chain recombines TRBV20-1 with TRBJ2-3; D tentatively reads TRBD1 or TRBD2 (5 bases each). Germline loops: CDR1 DFQATT, CDR2 SNEGSKA (reference sequence). CDR3 size: 13 residues. Trimming removed 6 bases at V and 0 bases at J, with 10 bases between. The CDR3 sequence is CSAPGPSTDTQYF. In DNA form, the CDR3 reads TGCAGTGCACCGGGACCCAGCACAGATACGCAGTATTTT.